The clone carrying this TCR beta chain was found once. Its antigen is not known. Germline V lookup: CDR1 LGHNA, CDR2 YSLEER. Trimming removed 0 bases from V and 2 bases from J, with 16 bases in between. The CDR3 sequence is 17 residues long. This specimen belongs to a study of cytomegalovirus exposure and HLA in healthy donors. Study as a whole: Across some 400 genotyped donors, just over 80% landed in the Caucasian-associated ancestry cluster.

The PCR made use of 60 Vbeta and 13 Jbeta primers. The protocol was immunoSEQ multiplex PCR, while the TCRdb copy is restricted to in-frame clones and leaves out a portion. This sample has about 140,000 clones, with 80% found just once. Study-level results: Across donors, presence/absence analyses took sequencing depth to be roughly uniform.

The sample was PBMCs. V and J are TRBV4-3 and TRBJ1-2, with D unclear. The clonotype comes from a man aged 35-49 years in good health and CMV-seropositive. Here the CDR3 DNA reads TGCGCCAGCAGCCAAGAATTTATGGGGAGTGCCAACTATGGCTACACCTTC. Residues: CASSQEFMGSANYGYTF.